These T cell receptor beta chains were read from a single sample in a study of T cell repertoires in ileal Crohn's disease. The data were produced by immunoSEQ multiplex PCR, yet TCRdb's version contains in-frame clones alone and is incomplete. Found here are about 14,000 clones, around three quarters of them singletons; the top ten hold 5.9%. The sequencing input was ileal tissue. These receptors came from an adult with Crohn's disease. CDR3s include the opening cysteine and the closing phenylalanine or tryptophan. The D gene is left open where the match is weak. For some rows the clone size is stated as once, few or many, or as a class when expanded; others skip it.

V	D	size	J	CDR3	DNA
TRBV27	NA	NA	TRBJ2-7	CASSTTSFPYEQYF	TGTGCCAGCAGTACGACTAGTTTCCCCTACGAGCAGTACTTC
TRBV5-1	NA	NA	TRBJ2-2	CASSLIGDGNTGELFF	TGCGCCAGCAGCCTTATAGGGGACGGGAACACCGGGGAGCTGTTTTTT
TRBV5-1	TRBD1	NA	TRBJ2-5	CASSLKQGDGETQYF	TGCGCCAGCAGCCTCAAACAGGGGGACGGAGAGACCCAGTACTTC
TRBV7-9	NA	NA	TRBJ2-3	CASSTTAGGRTDTQYF	TGTGCCAGCAGCACTACTGCAGGGGGGCGCACAGATACGCAGTATTTT
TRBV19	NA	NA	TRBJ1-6	CASSIGQAALHF	TGTGCCAGTAGTATTGGACAAGCCGCCCTCCACTTT
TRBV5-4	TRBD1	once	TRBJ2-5	CASSLGQGQETQYF	TGTGCCAGCAGCCTCGGACAGGGGCAAGAGACCCAGTACTTC
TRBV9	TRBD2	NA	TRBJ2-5	CASSDLAGVQETQYF	TGTGCCAGCAGCGATCTAGCGGGGGTCCAAGAGACCCAGTACTTC
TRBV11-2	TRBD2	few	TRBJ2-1	CASSTTSGGVEQFF	TGTGCCAGCAGCACTACTAGCGGGGGGGTTGAGCAGTTCTTC
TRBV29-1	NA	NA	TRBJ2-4	CSAYRGEGNIQYF	TGCAGCGCATACAGGGGGGAGGGAAACATTCAGTACTTC
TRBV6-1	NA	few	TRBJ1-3	CASRRGISGNTIYF	TGTGCCAGCAGGAGGGGGATCTCTGGAAACACCATATATTTT
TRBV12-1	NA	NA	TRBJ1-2	CASRGRENGYTF	TGTGCCAGCCGGGGCAGGGAGAATGGCTACACCTTC
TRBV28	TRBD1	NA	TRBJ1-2	CASNSGQGVIYGYTF	TGTGCCAGCAACTCCGGACAGGGCGTTATCTATGGCTACACCTTC
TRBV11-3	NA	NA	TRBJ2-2	CASSPGTDPGELFF	TGTGCCAGCAGCCCAGGGACTGATCCCGGGGAGCTGTTTTTT
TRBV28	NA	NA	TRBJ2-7	CASTAGPSEQYF	TGTGCCAGCACCGCGGGCCCTTCCGAGCAGTACTTC
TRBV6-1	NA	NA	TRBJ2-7	CASSDLYEQYF	TGTGCCAGCAGTGATCTTTACGAGCAGTACTTC
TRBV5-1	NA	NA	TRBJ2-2	CASSLDGRGPPTGELFF	TGCGCCAGCAGCTTGGACGGTCGGGGGCCCCCAACCGGGGAGCTGTTTTTT
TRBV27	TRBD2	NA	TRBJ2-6	CASSLSSGGFSGANVLTF	TGTGCCAGCAGTCTCTCTAGCGGGGGCTTCTCTGGGGCCAACGTCCTGACTTTC
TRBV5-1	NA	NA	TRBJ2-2	CASGFGTGRTGELFF	TGCGCCAGCGGATTCGGGACCGGGCGGACCGGGGAGCTGTTTTTT
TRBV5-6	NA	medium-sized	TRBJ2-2	CASSPEGGELFF	TGTGCCAGCAGCCCCGAGGGGGGGGAGCTGTTTTTT
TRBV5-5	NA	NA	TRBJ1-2	CASSLNSYNYGYTF	TGTGCCAGCAGCTTAAACAGCTATAACTATGGCTACACCTTC
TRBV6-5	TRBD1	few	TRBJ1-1	CASWEGAGTEAFF	TGTGCCAGCTGGGAGGGGGCAGGCACTGAAGCTTTCTTT
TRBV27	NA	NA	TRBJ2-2	CASSLGDTGELFF	TGTGCCAGCAGTTTAGGGGACACCGGGGAGCTGTTTTTT
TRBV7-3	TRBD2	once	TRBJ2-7	CASSGKFGTSGGKSSYEQYF	TGTGCCAGCAGCGGGAAATTTGGGACTAGCGGGGGGAAGAGCTCCTACGAGCAGTACTTC
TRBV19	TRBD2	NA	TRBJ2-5	CAVGRAYQETQYF	TGTGCCGTGGGGAGGGCCTACCAAGAGACCCAGTACTTC
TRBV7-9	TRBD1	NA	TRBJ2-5	CASSLALRGRGVTQYF	TGTGCCAGCAGCTTAGCCCTCAGGGGGAGAGGAGTGACCCAGTACTTC
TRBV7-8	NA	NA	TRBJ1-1	CASSPVGTGGTAFF	TGTGCCAGCAGCCCCGTTGGTACAGGTGGTACGGCTTTCTTT
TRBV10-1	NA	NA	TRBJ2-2	CASSVLGNTGELFF	TGCGCCAGCAGTGTTTTAGGGAACACCGGGGAGCTGTTTTTT
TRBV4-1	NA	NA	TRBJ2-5	CASSQVGGRGETQYF	TGCGCCAGCAGCCAAGTGGGGGGGCGAGGGGAGACCCAGTACTTC
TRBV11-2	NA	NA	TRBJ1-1	CASSLGVNTEAFF	TGTGCCAGCAGCCTGGGGGTGAACACTGAAGCTTTCTTT
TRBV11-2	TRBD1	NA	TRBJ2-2	CASSPRQGDTGELFF	TGTGCCAGCAGCCCCAGACAGGGGGACACCGGGGAGCTGTTTTTT
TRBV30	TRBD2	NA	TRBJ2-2	CARRGAGYTGELFF	TGTGCCAGGAGAGGAGCGGGATACACCGGGGAGCTGTTTTTT
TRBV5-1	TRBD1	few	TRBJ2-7	CASSLAGGSYEQYF	TGCGCCAGCAGCTTGGCAGGGGGCAGCTACGAGCAGTACTTC
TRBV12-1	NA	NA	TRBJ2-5	CASSLLATKQETQYF	TGTGCCAGCAGCTTACTGGCGACGAAGCAAGAGACCCAGTACTTC
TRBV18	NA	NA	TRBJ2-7	CASSPGQNYEQYF	TGTGCCAGCTCACCTGGCCAGAACTACGAGCAGTACTTC
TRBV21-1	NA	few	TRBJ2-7	CASSKDWTVSEQYF	TGTGCCAGCAGCAAAGATTGGACAGTTTCCGAGCAGTACTTC
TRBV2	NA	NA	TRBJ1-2	CASSEAQAGLGGYTF	TGTGCCAGCAGTGAAGCTCAAGCAGGCCTAGGAGGCTACACCTTC
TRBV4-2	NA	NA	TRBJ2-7	CASSQDPVDSYEQYF	TGTGCCAGCAGCCAAGACCCGGTGGACTCCTACGAGCAGTACTTC
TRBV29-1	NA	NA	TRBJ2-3	CSVVNTDTQYF	TGCAGCGTTGTTAACACAGATACGCAGTATTTT
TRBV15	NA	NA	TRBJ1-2	CATSRDDRPGYTF	TGTGCCACCAGCAGAGATGACAGGCCTGGCTACACCTTC
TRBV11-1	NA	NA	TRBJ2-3	CASSPLGSSYTDTQYF	TGTGCCAGCAGCCCCCTAGGAAGCAGTTACACAGATACGCAGTATTTT
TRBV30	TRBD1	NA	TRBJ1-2	CAWGGQVVYGYTF	TGTGCCTGGGGGGGACAGGTCGTTTACGGCTACACCTTC
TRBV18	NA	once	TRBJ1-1	CASSSGAGTEAFF	TGTGCCAGCTCGTCAGGGGCGGGCACTGAAGCTTTCTTT
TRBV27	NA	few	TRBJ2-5	CASSLSSGGAVETQYF	TGTGCCAGCAGTTTATCCTCTGGGGGGGCGGTCGAGACCCAGTACTTC
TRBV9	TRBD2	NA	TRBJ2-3	CASSVASGGPIRTDTQYF	TGTGCCAGCAGCGTAGCCAGCGGGGGCCCAATCCGCACAGATACGCAGTATTTT
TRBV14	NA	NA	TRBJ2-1	CASSQGLGTYNEQFF	TGTGCCAGCAGCCAAGGACTAGGAACCTACAATGAGCAGTTCTTC